This section outlines one TCR beta chain sequence together with its context. In germline, CDR1 is KGHSH, CDR2 LQKENI. The germline V and J ends were trimmed by 6 bases and 0 bases, with 14 bases remaining between them. This CDR3 has 16 amino acids. Cohort allocation depended upon clinical history that participants reported. The sample belongs to a study of blood T cell repertoires in COVID-19. At the level of the study: The United States, Italy and Spain provided the acute and convalescent COVID-19 samples. In each case, the material was cDNA or gDNA derived from T cells, B-cell-depleted T cells, or PBMCs.

Authors' methods: Reference gene primer amplification gave nucleated cell count estimates. The data were produced by immunoSEQ multiplex PCR, yet TCRdb's version contains in-frame clones alone and is incomplete. V, J and clone size reflect that table, while D and trimming were determined from the DNA. The sample holds some 250,000 clones, around 88% seen once. The sequenced sample consisted of PBMCs or T cells enriched from blood (not recorded which). This chain links TRBV18 with TRBJ2-2, with a weak D call TRBD2 (7 bases). The source is a man in his forties who had recovered from COVID-19. CDR3 sequence reads: CASSRGAPANTGELFF. In DNA form, the CDR3 reads TGTGCCAGCTCCCGGGGGGCGCCCGCGAACACCGGGGAGCTGTTTTTT.